Listed here are 30 T cell receptor beta chains from one sample, sequenced in a study of breast tumors, draining lymph nodes, adjacent tissues (dated by TCRdb to 2016 to 2017). The library was obtained by multiplex PCR. The sequencer was an Illumina HiSeq 2000. TCRdb applied fastp at Q25 and MiXCR to the public reads, then kept only in-frame beta chains. Records with the same CDR3 protein are collapsed into one entry carrying the most frequent genes and DNA. Counted in this sample were about 230,000 distinct CDR3 sequences; less than 40% of them appeared once. The ten largest clones take up about 1.4% of the sample. Lymph node samples were obtained from the axillary draining lymph nodes of breast cancer patients. The sample taken for sequencing was axillary lymph node tissue. These receptors were obtained from a female donor with breast cancer. Some clones in this sample may be carry-over from other donors' samples.

A few counts support this clonotype. A much larger clone is a single base away; this may be a read error. The chain is built from TRBV12-3 or TRBV12-4 and TRBJ2-7; 9 positions agree with TRBD2. Trimming at V came to 3 bases and at J to 5 bases, leaving 11 bases not matched to a gene. The CDR3 contains 16 residues. The CDR3 reads CASSFGAAGGSHEQYF. In DNA form, the CDR3 reads TGTGCCAGCAGTTTCGGCGCGGCGGGAGGGTCCCACGAGCAGTACTTC.

This chain uses TRBV3-1 with TRBJ2-2; D gene ambiguous. The CDR3 is made up of 16 amino acids. The V gene lost 0 bases and the J gene lost 7 bases, with 15 bases spanning the gap. Per germline, CDR1 LGHDT and CDR2 YNNKEL (reference sequence). The CDR3 coding sequence is TGTGCCAGCAGCCAAGATGAGCGACGATCGGGCGGGGAGCTGTTTTTT. This translates into CASSQDERRSGGELFF.

This clonotype was detected many times. The DNA for the CDR3 is TGCGCCAGCAGCCAAGGAGGGAGCGGGGTCTACGAGCAGTACTTC. This translates into CASSQGGSGVYEQYF. The V and J genes are TRBV4-3 and TRBJ2-7; 7 bases map to TRBD2. The CDR3 contains 15 residues. Looked up from germline, CDR1 is LGHNA and CDR2 is YSLEER. The V and J ends lost 1 base and 3 bases, in that order; junction bases with no gene match: 6.

This clonotype was seen a handful of times. A single base separates this from a much larger clone, so it may be a read error. The genes are TRBV11-2 and TRBJ2-7; TRBD1 agrees at 8 bases. This CDR3 comprises 16 residues. J gave up 1 base and V 3 bases, and 8 bases lay outside the gene matches. Germline CDR1 reads SGHAT; CDR2 reads FQNNGV. The CDR3 DNA reads as TGTGCCAGCAGCTTCTCGGACAGGGCCCCTTCCTACGAGCAGTACTTC. Its protein product is CASSFSDRAPSYEQYF. Full variable domain (remainder filled in from reference TRBV11-2 and TRBJ2-7): EAGVAQSPRYKIIEKRQSVAFWCNPISGHATLYWYQQILGQGPKLLIQFQNNGVVDDSQLPKDRFSAERLKGVDSTLKIQPAKLEDSAVYLCASSFSDRAPSYEQYFGPGTRLTVT.

Note on this clonotype: One end of the junction does not line up with germline, which may come from a read error. Here the CDR3 reads CASTDRRSGSGNEQFF. For the CDR3, the DNA is TGCGCCAGCACCGACAGAAGGTCCGGGAGTGGCAATGAGCAGTTCTTC. The J gene is TRBJ2-1, the V gene TRBV12-3 or TRBV12-4; maybe TRBD2 (6 bases). This CDR3 region has 16 residues.

This clonotype occurred many times. The J gene is TRBJ1-2, the V gene TRBV6-1; 8 positions match TRBD1. Per germline, CDR1 MNHNS and CDR2 SASEGT. Trimming cost V 6 bases and J 8 bases; bases outside gene matches: 11. The CDR3 is made up of 14 amino acids. Here the CDR3 reads CASRDQGARGGYTF. DNA for the CDR3: TGTGCCAGCAGGGACCAGGGGGCTCGAGGGGGCTACACCTTC.

Turning to this clonotype: Because the CDR3's place on the DNA is in doubt, the DNA is left out and the CDR3 is given as listed by TCRdb. This chain connects TRBV11-2 to TRBJ2-5; TRBD2 is the table's D call and was not checked against the DNA. The CDR3 comprises 21 residues, both ends counted. Germline V gene lookup returns CDR1 SGHAT and CDR2 FQNNGV. CDR3 protein: CASSFYICSARKGSGRETQYF.

On this clonotype: A much more abundant neighbour one base away suggests this may be a read error. The CDR3 does not end in the conserved phenylalanine or tryptophan, so this is likely a read error. The chain links TRBV19 to TRBJ2-1, with 9 bases matching TRBD2. V shed 0 bases, J shed 3 bases, and the junction held 3 bases outside the gene matches. The V gene's germline CDR1 is LNHDA and CDR2 SQIVND (reference sequence). This CDR3 has 16 residues. The CDR3 sequence: CASSIDGTSHYNEQFS. The CDR3 DNA reads as TGTGCCAGTAGTATAGACGGGACTAGCCACTACAATGAGCAGTTCTCC.

This clonotype was picked up many times. V gene TRBV12-3 or TRBV12-4 combines with J gene TRBJ1-2; D ambiguous. This CDR3 has 12 residues. The V end lost 5 bases, the J end lost 4 bases, and 8 bases lay between the germline ends. CDR3 loop: CASSDIGYGYTF. In DNA form, the CDR3 reads TGTGCCAGCAGTGACATCGGCTATGGCTACACCTTC.

This clonotype occurred a few times. The chain combines TRBV6-6 with TRBJ2-7; 8 bases fit TRBD2. Germline-derived CDR1 and CDR2 are MNHNY and SVGAGI (reference sequence). V gave up 8 bases and J gave up 6 bases; unmatched junction bases: 9. The CDR3 runs to 13 residues. The CDR3 here is CASLLAGGGEQYF. The CDR3 DNA reads TGTGCCAGCCTCCTTGCGGGGGGTGGCGAGCAGTACTTC.

This clonotype was seen many times. The chain employs TRBV19 and TRBJ2-1; 10 positions agree with TRBD2. After removal of 5 bases from V and 8 bases from J, the junction contained 6 bases not matched to a gene. Germline values: CDR1 LNHDA, CDR2 SQIVND (reference sequence). This CDR3 region has 14 residues. CDR3 in amino acids: CASSASGGGHEQFF. CDR3 nucleotides: TGTGCCAGTAGTGCCAGCGGGGGGGGGCATGAGCAGTTCTTC.

The V and J genes are TRBV4-2 and TRBJ2-2; 13 bases map to TRBD2. The germline V gene encodes CDR1 LGHNA and CDR2 YNFKEQ. The V segment lost 11 bases and the J segment 7 bases; nucleotides outside the gene matches: 13. The CDR3 totals 16 residues. CDR3 nucleotide sequence: TGTGCCTGCAACCAAGGGACTAGCGGGACGGGCGGGGAGCTGTTTTTT. Translated, it gives CACNQGTSGTGGELFF.

This clonotype showed up many times. This chain connects TRBV29-1 to TRBJ2-4, with D hard to call. Trimming removed 1 base from V and 14 bases from J, with 9 bases in between. This CDR3 comprises 10 residues. CDR1 is SQVTM and CDR2 is ANQGSEA in the germline V gene. CDR3 DNA sequence: TGCAGCGTTGAAGGGCCTTGTAAGTACTTC. Protein: CSVEGPCKYF.

This clonotype was detected ten times or more. The rearrangement joins TRBV7-3 to TRBJ2-2; TRBD2 matches 9 bases. The CDR3 totals 17 residues. Per germline, CDR1 SGHTA and CDR2 FQGTGA. The V segment lost 0 bases and the J segment 6 bases; nucleotides outside the gene matches: 8. The CDR3 DNA is TGTGCCAGCAGCTTAACGCGGGCTAGCGGGAAGGCCGGGGAGCTGTTTTTT. Residues: CASSLTRASGKAGELFF.

This clonotype was seen ten or more times. V and J are TRBV7-2 and TRBJ1-2; D is ambiguous. CDR1 and CDR2 (germline): SGHTA, FQGNSA. The CDR3 has 11 amino acids. Trimming cost V 1 base and J 7 bases, with 4 bases left between them. This CDR3 reads CASSLEFGYTF. CDR3 DNA: TGTGCCAGCAGCTTAGAGTTTGGCTACACCTTC.

Note on this clonotype: A read error may be the cause here, since a much bigger clone is one base away. The chain has TRBV6-5 and TRBJ2-1, with 7 bases that match TRBD1. The CDR3 spans 13 residues. In germline, CDR1 is MNHEY, CDR2 SVGAGI. CDR3 nucleotides: TGTGCCAGCAGGAACAGGGGTAACAATGAGCAGCTCTTC. Amino acid sequence: CASRNRGNNEQLF.

The V and J genes are TRBV2 and TRBJ1-3; 7 nucleotides line up with TRBD1. Looked up from germline, CDR1 is SNHLY and CDR2 is FYNNEI. V lost 3 bases, J lost 0 bases, and 2 bases stayed unmatched. CDR3 length equals 15 residues. The CDR3 here is CASSESGGSGNTIYF. The CDR3 DNA sequence: TGTGCCAGCAGTGAGTCAGGGGGCTCTGGAAACACCATATATTTT.

The CDR3 loop reads CASLGQGLEQYF. For the CDR3, the DNA is TGTGCCAGCTTAGGACAGGGTCTCGAGCAGTACTTC. The V and J genes are TRBV2 and TRBJ2-7; 8 nucleotides align to TRBD1. The length of the CDR3 is 12 residues. The germline gives CDR1 SNHLY, CDR2 FYNNEI. J was trimmed by 6 bases and V by 8 bases; bases with no gene match: 6. Combining the CDR3 with reference TRBV2 and TRBJ2-7 gives the whole variable domain EPEVTQTPSHQVTQMGQEVILRCVPISNHLYFYWYRQILGQKVEFLVSFYNNEISEKSEIFDDQFSVERPDGSNFTLKIRSTKLEDSAMYFCASLGQGLEQYFGPGTRLTVT.

The chain employs TRBV6-5 and TRBJ1-4, with D possibly matching TRBD1 (5 bases). The J call is uncertain, as TRBJ1-1 better fits the DNA end. The length of the CDR3 is 14 residues. Germline loops: CDR1 MNHEY, CDR2 SVGAGI. DNA of the CDR3: TGTGCCAGCAGTTACGGGGCAGGGAAGTCTGAAGCTTTCTTT. It specifies CASSYGAGKSEAFF.

Many counts were recorded for this clonotype. The genes are TRBV4-2 and TRBJ2-1, with 10 bases identical to TRBD2. V was clipped by 0 bases and J by 3 bases; unmatched bases: 5. CDR1 LGHNA and CDR2 YNFKEQ come from the germline V gene. This CDR3 region has 17 residues. The CDR3 DNA is TGTGCCAGCAGCCAAGACGTTGGGACTAGCGACTACAATGAGCAGTTCTTC. The encoded protein is CASSQDVGTSDYNEQFF.

This clonotype was observed many times. The rearrangement joins TRBV24-1 to TRBJ2-2; maybe TRBD1 (5 bases). Germline values: CDR1 KGHDR, CDR2 SFDVKD. CDR3 length: 13 residues. The germline V and J ends were trimmed by 9 bases and 1 base, with 8 bases remaining between them. The CDR3 loop reads CATVGRNTGELFF. CDR3 in DNA: TGTGCCACCGTGGGGCGGAACACCGGGGAGCTGTTTTTT.

There are many counts of this clonotype. CDR3 loop: CASRVSGSGSYEQYF. The CDR3 nucleotides are TGTGCCAGCAGGGTTAGCGGGAGTGGTTCCTACGAGCAGTACTTC. The genes are TRBV6-5 and TRBJ2-7; 9 bases match TRBD2. The CDR3 spans 15 residues. J lost 1 base, V lost 6 bases, and 7 bases had no gene match. Germline loops: CDR1 MNHEY, CDR2 SVGAGI.

The chain uses TRBV30 and TRBJ1-5, with unresolved D. The CDR3 is 15 residues long. Deletions cut 2 bases from V and 1 base from J, with 12 bases between. Germline V CDR1 and CDR2: GTSNPN, SVGIG (reference sequence). The chain's CDR3 is CAWSIDMDSNQPQHF. As DNA, the CDR3 is TGTGCCTGGAGTATAGATATGGACAGCAATCAGCCCCAGCATTTT.

This clonotype was recorded at least ten times. CDR3 sequence: CASRGRSAGANEQFF. In nucleotides, the CDR3 is TGTGCCAGCCGAGGGCGGTCAGCGGGAGCAAATGAGCAGTTCTTC. The rearrangement uses TRBV18 and TRBJ2-1; the match to TRBD2 covers 8 bases. Germline CDR1 KGHSH, CDR2 LQKENI. There are 15 residues in the CDR3. Trimming removed 8 bases from V and 7 bases from J; junction bases left unmatched: 13.

This clonotype was seen many times. J is TRBJ2-5 and V is TRBV7-3, with D hard to call. The CDR3 extends over 15 amino acids. The V end lost 5 bases, the J end lost 1 base, and 14 bases lay between the germline ends. Looked up from germline, CDR1 is SGHTA and CDR2 is FQGTGA. The CDR3 protein is CASSPGFFGQETQYF. CDR3 DNA sequence: TGTGCCAGCAGCCCCGGCTTTTTTGGCCAAGAGACCCAGTACTTC.

This clonotype has just a few counts. The chain employs TRBV25-1 and TRBJ1-1, with D uncertain. Germline V gene data show CDR1 as MGHDK and CDR2 as SYGVNS. The CDR3 runs to 15 residues. With 1 base removed from V and 1 base from J, the gap between germline ends came to 10 bases. The CDR3: CASSESGPGNTEAFF. CDR3 DNA sequence: TGTGCCAGCAGTGAATCCGGACCAGGGAACACTGAAGCTTTCTTT.

The chain couples TRBV20-1 to TRBJ2-7; 11 bases line up with TRBD2. This CDR3 is built from 16 residues. Germline lookup yields CDR1 DFQATT and CDR2 SNEGSKA (reference sequence). V dropped 6 bases and J dropped 1; count of bases not matched to a gene: 11. CDR3 in DNA: TGCAGTGCAACGGGACTAGCGGACTTTAATTCCTACGAGCAGTACTTC. Translating it yields CSATGLADFNSYEQYF.

A remark on this clonotype: The final CDR3 position lacks the conserved phenylalanine or tryptophan, pointing to a likely read error. The DNA is left out, because the CDR3 cannot be placed on it with certainty; the CDR3 is given as TCRdb lists it. The chain recombines TRBV5-1 with TRBJ2-1; the DNA was not used to check the table's D call, TRBD2. The CDR3 is made up of 15 amino acids, end residues included. The V gene's germline CDR1 is SGHRS and CDR2 YFSETQ. CDR3 sequence: CASSFGDYTYNEQTL.

This clonotype was seen many times. V and J are TRBV19 and TRBJ2-7; a weak D match, TRBD2 (6 bases). The V end lost 5 bases, the J end lost 7 bases, and 12 bases lay between the germline ends. CDR3 length: 12 amino acids. Germline lookup yields CDR1 LNHDA and CDR2 SQIVND (reference sequence). CDR3 in amino acids: CASSVGGSEQYF. The DNA of the CDR3 is TGTGCCAGTAGTGTCGGAGGGAGTGAGCAGTACTTC.

The chain carries TRBV7-9 and TRBJ1-1, with D perhaps TRBD1 (6 bases). This CDR3 region has 15 residues. Trimming took off 4 bases at V and 3 bases at J, with 15 bases between the two ends. Germline V gene data show CDR1 as SEHNR and CDR2 as FQNEAQ (reference sequence). CDR3 bases: TGTGCCAGCAGCTCACGAGGGGGGTCGTACACTGAAGCTTTCTTT. Encoded protein: CASSSRGGSYTEAFF.